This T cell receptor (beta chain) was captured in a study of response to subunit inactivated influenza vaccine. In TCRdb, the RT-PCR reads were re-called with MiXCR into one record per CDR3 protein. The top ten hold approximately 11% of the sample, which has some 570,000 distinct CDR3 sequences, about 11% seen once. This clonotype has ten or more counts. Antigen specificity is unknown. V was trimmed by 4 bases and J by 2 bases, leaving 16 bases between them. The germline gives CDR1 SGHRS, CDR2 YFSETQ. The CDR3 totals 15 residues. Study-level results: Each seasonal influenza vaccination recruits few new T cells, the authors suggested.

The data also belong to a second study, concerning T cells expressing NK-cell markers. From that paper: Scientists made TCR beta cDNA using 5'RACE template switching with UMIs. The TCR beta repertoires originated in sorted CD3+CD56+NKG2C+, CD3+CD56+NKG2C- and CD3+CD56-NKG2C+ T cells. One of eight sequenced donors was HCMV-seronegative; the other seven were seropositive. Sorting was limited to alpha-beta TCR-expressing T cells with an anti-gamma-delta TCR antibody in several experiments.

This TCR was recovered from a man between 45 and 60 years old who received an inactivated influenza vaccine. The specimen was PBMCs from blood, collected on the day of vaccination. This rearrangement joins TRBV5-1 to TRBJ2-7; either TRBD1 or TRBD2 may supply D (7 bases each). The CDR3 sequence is CASSTTGEGTYEQYF. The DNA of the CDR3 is TGCGCCAGCAGCACAACAGGGGAGGGAACCTACGAGCAGTACTTC.